The source of this TCR beta chain is a study of beta chain features in type 1 diabetes. As for the study in general: Sorted cells, approximately 110,000,000 in number, were examined across all samples. Study-wide results and caveats: There were fewer insertions and more deletions at the VDJ junctions of type 1 diabetes patients.

Sequencing targeted expressed TCRB transcripts, as all isolated RNA had been reverse transcribed. Deep immunoSEQ sequencing covered naive, central memory and regulatory T cell samples. Clones were sequenced by immunoSEQ multiplex PCR, and TCRdb holds only the in-frame ones, with some missing. The table records around 170,000 clones, approximately 9.9% of them present only once. This clone was counted between two and nine times. What it recognizes is unknown. Germline-derived CDR1 and CDR2 are MNHEY and SMNVEV (reference sequence). The CDR3 extends over 15 amino acids. J gave up 3 bases and V 6 bases, and 5 bases lay outside the gene matches.

This TCR derives from a woman aged 18-35 years in good health. Sequenced: central memory CD4+ T cells from blood. The V and J genes are TRBV27 and TRBJ2-3; 11 nucleotides match TRBD1. CDR3 nucleotide sequence: TGTGCCAGCAGGAGGGACAGGGGGAGTACAGATACGCAGTATTTT. Its protein product is CASRRDRGSTDTQYF.